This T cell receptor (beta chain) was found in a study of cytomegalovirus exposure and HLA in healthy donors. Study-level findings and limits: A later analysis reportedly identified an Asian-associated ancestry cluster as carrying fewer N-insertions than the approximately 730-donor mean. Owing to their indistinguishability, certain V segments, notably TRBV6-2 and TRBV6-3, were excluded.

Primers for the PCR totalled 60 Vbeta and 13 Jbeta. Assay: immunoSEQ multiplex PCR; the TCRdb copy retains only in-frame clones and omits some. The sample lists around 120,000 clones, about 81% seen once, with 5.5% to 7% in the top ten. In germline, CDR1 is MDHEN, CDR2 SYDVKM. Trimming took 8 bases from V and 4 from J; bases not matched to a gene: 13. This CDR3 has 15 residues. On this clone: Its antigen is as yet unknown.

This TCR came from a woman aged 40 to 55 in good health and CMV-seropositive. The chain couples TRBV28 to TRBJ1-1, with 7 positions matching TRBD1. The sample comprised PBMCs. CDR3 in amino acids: CASQVYRGGGTEAFF. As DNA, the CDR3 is TGTGCCAGCCAAGTCTACAGGGGAGGCGGCACTGAAGCTTTCTTT.